The 17 T cell receptor beta chains presented below share a single source sample, sequenced in a study of blood T cells in healthy people across ages. A second PCR, run for about 7 to 11 cycles, used a sample-barcoded 5' primer plus a J-beta primer mix. TCRdb processed the 5' RACE reads anew with MiXCR; each CDR3 protein has one entry. The sample contains around 870,000 distinct CDR3 sequences, 29% of which appear only once. Source material: blood. The receptors shown here come from a woman of 80 years or more in good health.

This clonotype was observed many times. The chain has TRBV12-3 or TRBV12-4 and TRBJ2-1; 8 bases map to TRBD1. V lost 5 bases and J lost 8; bases outside the gene matches: 11. The CDR3 covers 15 residues. As DNA, the CDR3 is TGTGCCAGCAGTAAGGACAGGGCTAGGGGAGATGAGCAGTTCTTC. It specifies CASSKDRARGDEQFF.

This clonotype showed up many times. V and J are TRBV3-1 and TRBJ2-7; D may be TRBD2 (6 bases). CDR1 LGHDT and CDR2 YNNKEL come from the germline V gene (reference sequence). V was trimmed by 3 bases and J by 4 bases, leaving 7 bases between them. The CDR3 runs to 12 residues. As DNA, the CDR3 is TGTGCCAGCAGCCAGGGGGGTTACGAGCAGTACTTC. It yields the protein CASSQGGYEQYF.

V is TRBV7-2 and J is TRBJ2-2, with a possible D match to TRBD1 (7 bases). This CDR3 spans 15 amino acids. CDR1 and CDR2 from the germline V gene are SGHTA and FQGNSA. Deletions cut 5 bases from V and 5 bases from J, with 15 bases between. CDR3 sequence reads: CASSRDRAGTGELFF. The CDR3 region has the DNA TGTGCCAGCAGCCGCGACAGGGCGGGGACCGGGGAGCTGTTTTTT.

The chain joins TRBV6-5 to TRBJ1-1; 11 bases line up with TRBD1. This CDR3 comprises 13 residues. Trimming took 3 bases from V and 9 from J; bases not matched to a gene: 3. Germline CDR1 reads MNHEY; CDR2 reads SVGAGI. CDR3 in amino acids: CASSYRTGGKAFF. CDR3 nucleotides: TGTGCCAGCAGTTATCGGACAGGGGGCAAAGCTTTCTTT.

J is TRBJ2-5 and V is TRBV18, with TRBD2 matching 14 bases. Trimming at V came to 3 bases and at J to 4 bases, leaving 7 bases not matched to a gene. In germline, CDR1 is KGHSH, CDR2 LQKENI. This CDR3 spans 17 amino acids. The CDR3 DNA reads TGTGCCAGCTCACCTCGGACTAGCGGGGGGACCAGAGAGACCCAGTACTTC. Translating it yields CASSPRTSGGTRETQYF.

The CDR3 nucleotides are TGTGCCATCAGTGAGTCGTCGGGGTCCTACGAGCAGTACTTC. It specifies CAISESSGSYEQYF. The rearrangement joins TRBV10-3 to TRBJ2-7, with D perhaps TRBD2 (5 bases). Trimming left V 0 bases short and J 1 base short, with 7 bases between. The CDR3 loop spans 14 amino acids. Germline V lookup: CDR1 ENHRY, CDR2 SYGVKD.

On this clonotype: A read error is likely, as this CDR3 ends without the conserved phenylalanine or tryptophan. This CDR3 is CASSLGQGGRYGYTC. In DNA form, the CDR3 reads TGTGCCAGCAGTTTAGGACAGGGAGGCCGCTATGGCTACACCTGC. J is TRBJ1-2 and V is TRBV12-3 or TRBV12-4; 7 bases line up with TRBD1. After removal of 1 base from V and 4 bases from J, the junction contained 6 bases not matched to a gene. The CDR3 totals 15 residues.

Many counts were recorded for this clonotype. The J gene is TRBJ1-5, the V gene TRBV7-2, with D perhaps TRBD1 (5 bases). Per the germline V gene, CDR1 is SGHTA and CDR2 is FQGNSA. V lost 0 bases and J 2 bases, leaving 17 bases between the germline ends. CDR3 size: 18 residues. The CDR3: CASSLAAVGVDGNQPQHF. CDR3 coding DNA: TGTGCCAGCAGCTTAGCGGCGGTGGGGGTAGACGGCAATCAGCCCCAGCATTTT. The full variable domain, with the rest looked up from reference TRBV7-2 and TRBJ1-5, is GAGVSQSPSNKVTEKGKDVELRCDPISGHTALYWYRQSLGQGLEFLIYFQGNSAPDKSGLPSDRFSAERTGGSVSTLTIQRTQQEDSAVYLCASSLAAVGVDGNQPQHFGDGTRLSIL.

Worth noting for this clonotype: It may be a read error: a sequence one base away is much more abundant. V is TRBV28 and J is TRBJ2-4; 8 bases are a match to TRBD1. The J call is doubtful: the DNA matches TRBJ2-7 better. The germline CDR1 and CDR2 sequences are MDHEN and SYDVKM. The CDR3 runs 16 residues. The CDR3 loop reads CAGSLSPGGVRGEQYF. The CDR3 region has the DNA TGTGCCGGCAGTTTATCCCCAGGGGGCGTAAGGGGCGAGCAGTACTTC.

The gene calls are TRBV2 and TRBJ1-5, with 8 nucleotides matching TRBD1. Germline lookup yields CDR1 SNHLY and CDR2 FYNNEI. V trimming: 7 bases; J trimming: 7 bases; junction bases outside the gene matches: 18. CDR3 length: 17 amino acids. CDR3 region: CASTGRGLGQGRQPQHF. The CDR3 region has the DNA TGTGCCAGCACTGGCAGGGGTTTAGGACAGGGCCGGCAGCCCCAGCATTTT.

This clonotype showed up many times. This chain connects TRBV6-2 or TRBV6-3 to TRBJ2-1, with D possibly TRBD1 on 6 matching bases. V lost 7 bases and J 12 bases, leaving 16 bases between the germline ends. The CDR3 contains 12 residues. The V gene's germline CDR1 is MNHEY and CDR2 SVGEGT. The CDR3 loop reads CASTEDSLGQFF. The CDR3 DNA sequence: TGTGCCAGCACCGAGGACAGTCTGGGGCAGTTCTTC.

This clonotype was detected many times. The rearrangement uses TRBV7-2 and TRBJ2-1; D is perhaps TRBD1 or TRBD2 (5 bases each). CDR1 SGHTA and CDR2 FQGNSA come from the germline V gene. With 5 bases removed from V and 15 bases from J, the gap between germline ends came to 20 bases. CDR3 size: 13 residues. CDR3 bases: TGTGCCAGCAGCCCCGGGACCGTTAACCCCATGTTCTTC. Protein: CASSPGTVNPMFF.

In this sample, this clonotype turned up many times. The chain recombines TRBV4-3 with TRBJ2-3; D is uncertain. Germline V gives CDR1 LGHNA, CDR2 YSLEER. This CDR3 is built from 18 residues. The V and J ends lost 0 bases and 2 bases respectively, with 18 bases between them. CDR3 coding DNA: TGCGCCAGCAGCCAAGATCCCTATCCGGGCGAACACACAGATACGCAGTATTTT. This gives the protein CASSQDPYPGEHTDTQYF.

For this clonotype: One base away lies a much larger clone, so this may be a sequencing read error. The chain carries TRBV5-1 and TRBJ2-3; unclear D gene. Germline values: CDR1 SGHRS, CDR2 YFSETQ. The CDR3 covers 12 residues. This CDR3 is CAGSLDTGTQYF. The CDR3 bases are TGCGCCGGCAGCTTGGATACGGGTACGCAGTATTTT.

This clonotype was recorded many times. This sequence joins TRBV7-2 and TRBJ1-6; a weak D match, TRBD1 (6 bases). This CDR3 has 16 amino acids. Germline loops: CDR1 SGHTA, CDR2 FQGNSA. The V gene lost 1 base and the J gene lost 7 bases, with 14 bases spanning the gap. In DNA, the CDR3 is TGTGCCAGCAGCTTAGTGGGGGGCTTATCGAATTCACCCCTCCACTTT. It encodes CASSLVGGLSNSPLHF.

Details on this clonotype: A much larger clonotype is one base distant, so this may be a read error. The chain is built from TRBV20-1 and TRBJ1-6; unclear D gene. The CDR3 contains 13 residues. Germline V gives CDR1 DFQATT, CDR2 SNEGSKA (reference sequence). The CDR3 nucleotides read TGCAGTGCTAGCCGCCCTAATAATTCACCCCCCCACTTT. Its protein is CSASRPNNSPPHF.

This clonotype was seen only a few times. This sequence joins TRBV12-3 or TRBV12-4 and TRBJ2-3, with 7 bases matching TRBD2. The CDR3 runs to 16 residues. The trim removed 4 bases at V and 4 bases at J, leaving 11 bases unmatched. CDR3 DNA sequence: TGTGCCAGCAGTTATGTGGACGGGGGGAGCGCAGATACGCAGTATTTT. Translating gives CASSYVDGGSADTQYF.